This TCR beta chain came from a study of glioma-infiltrating T cells after dendritic cell vaccination. Germline V gene data show CDR1 as GTSNPN and CDR2 as SVGIG (reference sequence). The ends lost 0 bases at V and 14 bases at J; junction bases unmatched: 8. This CDR3 is built from 13 residues. PBMC sampling occurred before vaccination, two weeks after the third dose, and at progression. Profiled with immunoSEQ multiplex PCR; TCRdb holds only in-frame clones, not every one. The sample contains more than 95,000 clones, around 81% of which appear only once. Material: blood, obtained before dendritic cell vaccination. This chain uses TRBV30 with TRBJ2-1; TRBD2 agrees at 9 bases. This TCR was recovered from a human donor with glioblastoma. The CDR3 sequence is CAWSVTGGGAEFF. The CDR3 DNA follows: TGTGCCTGGAGTGTAACGGGCGGGGGGGCCGAGTTCTTC.